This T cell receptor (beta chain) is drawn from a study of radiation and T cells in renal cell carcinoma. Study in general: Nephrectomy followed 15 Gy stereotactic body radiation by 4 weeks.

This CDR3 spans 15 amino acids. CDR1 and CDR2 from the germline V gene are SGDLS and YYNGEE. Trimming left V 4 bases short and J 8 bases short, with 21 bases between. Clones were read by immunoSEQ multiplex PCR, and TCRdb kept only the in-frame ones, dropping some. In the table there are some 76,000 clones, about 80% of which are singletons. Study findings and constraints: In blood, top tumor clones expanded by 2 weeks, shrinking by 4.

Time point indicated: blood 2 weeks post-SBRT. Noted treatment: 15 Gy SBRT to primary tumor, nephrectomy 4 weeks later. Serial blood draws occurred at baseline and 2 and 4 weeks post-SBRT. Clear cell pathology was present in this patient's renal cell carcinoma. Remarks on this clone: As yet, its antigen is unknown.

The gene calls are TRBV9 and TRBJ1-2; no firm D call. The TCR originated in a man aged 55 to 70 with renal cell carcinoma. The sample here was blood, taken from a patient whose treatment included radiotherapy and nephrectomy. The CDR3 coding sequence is TGTGCCAGCAGCTCCGTAGGGCGGGTAAATAGGGGCTACACCTTC. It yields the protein CASSSVGRVNRGYTF. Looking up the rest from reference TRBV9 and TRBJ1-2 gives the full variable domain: DSGVTQTPKHLITATGQRVTLRCSPRSGDLSVYWYQQSLDQGLQFLIQYYNGEERAKGNILERFSAQQFPDLHSELNLSSLELGDSALYFCASSSVGRVNRGYTFGSGTRLTVV.